The sequence of this T cell receptor beta chain was determined in a study of OX40 agonist ivuxolimab in advanced cancers. Whole-study context: People who had prior anti-PD-1, anti-PD-L1 or anti-CTLA-4 therapy could take part, and around 43% had some.

A remark on this clone: Its antigen is unknown. Compared with germline, one end of the junction differs, possibly owing to a read error.

Repertoires were generated with immunoSEQ multiplex PCR, while TCRdb's copy carries only in-frame clones and drops some. The sample lists 65,000 to 85,000 clones, around nine tenths occurring once. Germline CDR1 SGHNT, CDR2 YYREEE (reference sequence). This CDR3 comprises 13 residues. Whole-study findings and limits: More expanded clones were seen, on average, in CD8+ T cells than in CD4+. Some nonresponders likewise displayed low normalized T-cell clonal expansion.

Patients with a history of autoimmune disease or on systemic immunosuppression were excluded. The chain links TRBV5-4 to TRBJ2-7, with D tentatively TRBD1 (8 bases). The sequence was obtained from an adult with an advanced solid tumor such as melanoma, head and neck, liver or kidney cancer. Sequences were derived from CD4+ or CD8+ T cells sorted from blood, sampled in a trial of the OX40 agonist ivuxolimab. CDR3 amino acids: CASRLDREGEQYF. The CDR3 coding sequence is TGTGCCAGCAGGTTGGACAGGGAGGGCGAGCAGTACTTC.